Below, 9 T cell receptor beta chains from the same sample are listed, as sequenced in a study of blood T cell repertoires in COVID-19. The repertoire was sequenced with immunoSEQ multiplex PCR; TCRdb's copy has only in-frame clones and lacks some. The sample has about 440,000 clones; less than 95% are singletons. Sequencing was carried out using PBMCs or T cells enriched from blood (not recorded which). The receptors derive from a man between 18 and 29 years old who had recovered from COVID-19.

V usage is TRBV20-1 and J usage is TRBJ2-1; 7 bases align to TRBD2. Germline V lookup: CDR1 DFQATT, CDR2 SNEGSKA (reference sequence). V dropped 6 bases and J dropped 8; count of bases not matched to a gene: 4. There are 11 residues in the CDR3. The CDR3 DNA follows: TGCAGTGCCGGGGGAGGGGATGAGCAGTTCTTC. This translates into CSAGGGDEQFF.

The V and J genes are TRBV18 and TRBJ2-2; D possibly corresponds to TRBD2 (6 bases). With 1 base removed from V and 6 bases from J, the gap between germline ends came to 15 bases. The CDR3 sequence is 16 residues long. CDR1 and CDR2 from the germline V gene are KGHSH and LQKENI. CDR3 nucleotide sequence: TGTGCCAGCTCACCACGCGTGCGGGATCGGGCCGGGGAGCTGTTTTTT. Its translation: CASSPRVRDRAGELFF. The full variable domain, with the rest looked up from reference TRBV18 and TRBJ2-2, is NAGVMQNPRHLVRRRGQEARLRCSPMKGHSHVYWYRQLPEEGLKFMVYLQKENIIDESGMPKERFSAEFPKEGPSILRIQQVVRGDSAAYFCASSPRVRDRAGELFFGEGSRLTVL.

The chain recombines TRBV5-1 with TRBJ2-3, with TRBD1 matching over 8 bases. The ends lost 0 bases at V and 3 bases at J; junction bases unmatched: 3. The CDR3 has 15 amino acids. Germline lookup yields CDR1 SGHRS and CDR2 YFSETQ. Written as DNA, the CDR3 is TGCGCCAGCAGCTTGGCAGGGGGCTTTACAGATACGCAGTATTTT. This codes for CASSLAGGFTDTQYF. Complete variable domain (other parts from reference TRBV5-1 and TRBJ2-3): KAGVTQTPRYLIKTRGQQVTLSCSPISGHRSVSWYQQTPGQGLQFLFEYFSETQRNKGNFPGRFSGRQFSNSRSEMNVSTLELGDSALYLCASSLAGGFTDTQYFGPGTRLTVL.

V and J are TRBV4-1 and TRBJ2-6; the match to TRBD2 covers 13 bases. The CDR3 is made up of 17 amino acids. The V gene end was trimmed by 3 bases and the J gene end by 2 bases; junction bases not matched to a gene: 1. Germline V CDR1 and CDR2: MGHRA, YSYEKL. CDR3 coding DNA: TGCGCCAGCAGCCATGGACTAGCGGGAGCTGGGGCCAACGTCCTGACTTTC. The encoded protein is CASSHGLAGAGANVLTF.

This chain connects TRBV27 to TRBJ2-1, with D unresolved. Germline CDR1 and CDR2: MNHEY and SMNVEV (reference sequence). The CDR3 consists of 12 residues. With 7 bases removed from V and 2 bases from J, the gap between germline ends came to 6 bases. CDR3 coding DNA: TGTGCCAGCACAGGCCCCTACAATGAGCAGTTCTTC. It encodes CASTGPYNEQFF.

The chain joins TRBV4-1 to TRBJ1-1; 7 nucleotides align to TRBD1. V shed 3 bases and J 5 bases; nucleotides not matched to a gene: 15. The CDR3 has 17 amino acids. Germline lookup yields CDR1 MGHRA and CDR2 YSYEKL. The CDR3 spells CASSHITGSRGKTEAFF. The DNA for the CDR3 is TGCGCCAGCAGCCACATTACGGGCTCCAGGGGGAAAACTGAAGCTTTCTTT.

As for this clone: Other DNA sequences of this sample code for an identical CDR3. This rearrangement joins TRBV5-4 to TRBJ2-3, with 7 bases that match TRBD2. The CDR3 consists of 15 residues. Germline V gene lookup returns CDR1 SGHNT and CDR2 YYREEE (reference sequence). Unmatched junction bases numbered 2, after V lost 0 bases and J lost 1 base. The CDR3 DNA follows: TGTGCCAGCAGCTTGGGGCTAGCGGGCACAGATACGCAGTATTTT. Translation: CASSLGLAGTDTQYF.

V usage is TRBV7-8 and J usage is TRBJ1-2, with unresolved D. This CDR3 contains 16 residues. V shed 5 bases and J shed 2 bases, with 18 bases lying between them. CDR1 is SGHVS, CDR2 FQNEAQ, per germline. The CDR3 bases are TGTGCCAGCAGCCTAGGAGGAGACCCGGGGAACTATGGCTACACCTTC. Translating it yields CASSLGGDPGNYGYTF. Supplemented by reference TRBV7-8 and TRBJ1-2, the full variable domain reads GAGVSQSPRYKVAKRGQDVALRCDPISGHVSLFWYQQALGQGPEFLTYFQNEAQLDKSGLPSDRFFAERPEGSVSTLKIQRTQQEDSAVYLCASSLGGDPGNYGYTFGSGTRLTVV.

J is TRBJ2-2 and V is TRBV6-1; D might be TRBD1 (5 bases). V lost 1 base and J 7 bases, leaving 10 bases between the germline ends. Germline loops: CDR1 MNHNS, CDR2 SASEGT. This CDR3 comprises 14 residues. The CDR3 coding sequence is TGTGCCAGCAGTGAAGGGGGCGCTTACGGGGAGCTGTTTTTT. Translated: CASSEGGAYGELFF.